This T cell receptor (beta chain) was sequenced for a study of read filtering for tumor transcriptome and immune sequencing. For the study at large: Transcriptome libraries were built from DNase-treated RNA.

This clonotype came up many times. Antigen specificity is unknown. This library used 300 to 450 ng RNA and molecular barcoded adaptors spanning alpha/delta and beta/gamma chains. TCRdb called the reads again in MiXCR, with one record for every CDR3 protein. The table records about 5,600 distinct CDR3 sequences, about a quarter of them present only once. The germline CDR1 and CDR2 sequences are GTSNPN and SVGIG (reference sequence). CDR3 size: 11 residues. Trimming took 5 bases from V and 9 from J, leaving 13 bases between them. Study conclusions and caveats: IR-seq and RNA-seq agreed better without single-read clonotypes.

The V and J genes are TRBV30 and TRBJ1-1; D possibly corresponds to TRBD1 (5 bases). The specimen was a population of CD138-negative cells sorted from bone marrow. The sequence came from a donor at least 40 years old with multiple myeloma. CDR3 protein: CAWYRQGQAFF. The CDR3 coding sequence is TGTGCCTGGTATAGGCAGGGCCAAGCTTTCTTT.